Presented here are 15 T cell receptor beta chains from one specimen sequenced in a study of blood T cell repertoires in COVID-19 (dated by TCRdb to about 2020). The library was made by the immunoSEQ multiplex PCR assay. TCRdb took this table from immuneACCESS and kept in-frame rearrangements with V and J called. Such tables lack part of the clones; where checked against another copy, unresolved V genes explain under half of the gap, and the rest is unexplained. The sample yields approximately 350,000 clones; approximately 86% were counted once. About 7% of the sample comes from the top ten. The sample consisted of peripheral blood. These receptors originate from a woman aged 55-70 years with COVID-19, enrolled during active disease.

This clone was detected only once. This chain connects TRBV7-7 to TRBJ2-2, with TRBD2 matching over 9 bases. This CDR3 has 15 amino acids. The germline CDR1 and CDR2 sequences are SSHAT and FNYEAQ (reference sequence). V shed 5 bases and J 5 bases; nucleotides not matched to a gene: 6. In DNA form, the CDR3 reads TGTGCCAGCAGCCGTAGCGGGGGCCGAACCGGGGAGCTGTTTTTT. Translation gives CASSRSGGRTGELFF.

The chain carries TRBV14 and TRBJ1-4; TRBD1 is a possible D gene (5 bases). V was trimmed by 4 bases and J by 8 bases, leaving 17 bases between them. The germline V gene has CDR1 SGHDN and CDR2 FVKESK. This CDR3 has 15 amino acids. The CDR3 DNA follows: TGTGCCAGCAGCCGTAAAGGTGGGGCCGGCGAAAAACTGTTTTTT. Translation gives CASSRKGGAGEKLFF.

The rearrangement joins TRBV28 to TRBJ1-5; perhaps TRBD1 as D (5 bases). Germline CDR1 is MDHEN and CDR2 is SYDVKM. V was trimmed by 5 bases and J by 7 bases, leaving 15 bases between them. CDR3 length: 14 amino acids. CDR3 region: CASSDSGGRQPQHF. In nucleotides, the CDR3 is TGTGCCAGCAGTGACAGCGGGGGACGGCAGCCCCAGCATTTT.

The rearrangement joins TRBV29-1 to TRBJ1-4; no definite D call. Germline loops: CDR1 SQVTM, CDR2 ANQGSEA. Trimming removed 5 bases at V and 7 bases at J, with 14 bases between. CDR3 length: 13 residues. This chain's CDR3 is CSVRAIGGEKLFF. CDR3 in DNA: TGCAGCGTTCGGGCTATAGGAGGTGAAAAACTGTTTTTT.

The chain couples TRBV6-5 to TRBJ2-1; perhaps TRBD2 as D (5 bases). The V gene lost 8 bases and the J gene lost 4 bases, with 18 bases spanning the gap. Germline V lookup: CDR1 MNHEY, CDR2 SVGAGI. The CDR3 contains 15 residues. CDR3 sequence (DNA): TGTGCCAGCGGCGGGCCCTCAGATAATTACAATGAGCAGTTCTTC. This translates into CASGGPSDNYNEQFF.

The chain links TRBV29-1 to TRBJ1-2; TRBD1 aligns across 7 bases. V shed 6 bases, J shed 3 bases, and the junction held 10 bases outside the gene matches. The germline V gene encodes CDR1 SQVTM and CDR2 ANQGSEA. The CDR3 runs to 14 residues. The CDR3 DNA sequence: TGCAGCGTCGGGAGAGGGGGCGCTGACTATGGCTACACCTTC. As protein: CSVGRGGADYGYTF.

V and J are TRBV7-2 and TRBJ2-1; 7 positions agree with TRBD1. V was clipped by 1 base and J by 5 bases; unmatched bases: 2. Germline lookup yields CDR1 SGHTA and CDR2 FQGNSA. CDR3 length: 14 amino acids. For the CDR3, the DNA is TGTGCCAGCAGCTTAGAGACAGGGAACAATGAGCAGTTCTTC. The encoded protein is CASSLETGNNEQFF.

The chain uses TRBV7-7 and TRBJ2-2, with 9 bases fitting TRBD2. Germline V gene data show CDR1 as SSHAT and CDR2 as FNYEAQ (reference sequence). J lost 6 bases, V lost 4 bases, and 6 bases had no gene match. CDR3 length: 15 residues. The CDR3 reads CASSYEAGGSGELFF. In nucleotides, the CDR3 is TGTGCCAGCAGCTATGAAGCGGGGGGATCCGGGGAGCTGTTTTTT.

This clone is a singleton in its sample. The chain's CDR3 is CASSPRGQETQYF. Here the CDR3 DNA reads TGTGCCAGCAGCCCCAGGGGCCAAGAGACCCAGTACTTC. The chain has TRBV5-4 and TRBJ2-5, with D perhaps TRBD1 (6 bases). CDR1 and CDR2 from the germline V gene are SGHNT and YYREEE (reference sequence). Trimming left V 4 bases short and J 1 base short, with 8 bases between. The CDR3 spans 13 residues.

The gene calls are TRBV5-1 and TRBJ1-1, with 11 positions matching TRBD1. V trimming: 6 bases; J trimming: 4 bases; junction bases outside the gene matches: 14. The length of the CDR3 is 17 residues. Germline CDR1 and CDR2: SGHRS and YFSETQ. CDR3 protein: CASKGGTGGVVSTEAFF. CDR3 coding DNA: TGCGCCAGCAAAGGGGGGACAGGGGGAGTCGTCAGCACTGAAGCTTTCTTT.

This chain joins TRBV11-3 and TRBJ2-5, with D perhaps TRBD2 (5 bases). Trimming left V 2 bases short and J 5 bases short, with 9 bases between. Germline-derived CDR1 and CDR2 are SGHNT and YENEEA. The CDR3 covers 13 residues. CDR3 in amino acids: CASSLYGIETQYF. DNA for the CDR3: TGTGCCAGCAGCTTATACGGGATTGAGACCCAGTACTTC.

The rearrangement joins TRBV30 to TRBJ2-5, with 7 bases lining up with TRBD2. V trimming: 4 bases; J trimming: 6 bases; junction bases outside the gene matches: 8. Germline lookup yields CDR1 GTSNPN and CDR2 SVGIG (reference sequence). CDR3 length equals 13 residues. The CDR3 DNA reads as TGTGCCTGGACGTTGGGGGGGTCCAAGACCCAGTACTTC. It specifies CAWTLGGSKTQYF.

The chain combines TRBV11-3 with TRBJ1-1; D is unresolved. Per the germline V gene, CDR1 is SGHNT and CDR2 is YENEEA. Trimming took off 5 bases at V and 4 bases at J, with 14 bases between the two ends. The CDR3 totals 14 residues. The CDR3 loop reads CASSLEVELTEAFF. CDR3 DNA sequence: TGTGCCAGCAGCCTCGAGGTGGAACTCACTGAAGCTTTCTTT.

This chain joins TRBV5-6 and TRBJ1-4, with a possible D match to TRBD1 (5 bases). V was pared by 0 bases and J by 10 bases, with 13 bases between. Germline CDR1 is SGHDT and CDR2 is YYEEEE. The CDR3 loop spans 14 amino acids. The CDR3 DNA sequence: TGTGCCAGCAGCTTGGGTCAAGCCCAGGGAAAACTGTTTTTT. This translates into CASSLGQAQGKLFF.

This chain links TRBV5-6 with TRBJ1-2; 9 positions agree with TRBD1. The V segment lost 2 bases and the J segment 6 bases; nucleotides outside the gene matches: 8. There are 15 residues in the CDR3. Looked up from germline, CDR1 is SGHDT and CDR2 is YYEEEE. Here the CDR3 DNA reads TGTGCCAGCAGCTTATGGTGGACAGGGGAGGATGGCTACACCTTC. This sequence encodes CASSLWWTGEDGYTF. The full variable domain, its missing parts supplied by reference TRBV5-6 and TRBJ1-2, is DAGVTQSPTHLIKTRGQQVTLRCSPKSGHDTVSWYQQALGQGPQFIFQYYEEEERQRGNFPDRFSGHQFPNYSSELNVNALLLGDSALYLCASSLWWTGEDGYTFGSGTRLTVV.